The 22 T cell receptor beta chains below were found in one sample sequenced in a study of T cell responses to AZD1222 COVID-19 vaccine. Profiled with immunoSEQ multiplex PCR; TCRdb holds only in-frame clones, not every one. In the table there are tens of thousands of clones, around 82% of which are singletons. Here the sequenced sample was peripheral blood, taken 28 days after the second AZD1222 dose. The receptor source for this set is an adult who received the AZD1222 COVID-19 vaccine.

This rearrangement joins TRBV5-1 to TRBJ2-3; D unclear. In germline, CDR1 is SGHRS, CDR2 YFSETQ. V lost 0 bases and J lost 7, with 15 bases in between. The length of the CDR3 is 15 residues. CDR3 region: CASSLDVPSGNTQYF. The CDR3 DNA reads as TGCGCCAGCAGCTTGGACGTACCCTCCGGAAATACGCAGTATTTT.

The genes are TRBV5-8 and TRBJ2-5; a weak D match, TRBD2 (5 bases). V was cut by 1 base and J by 4 bases, with 11 bases left in between. The V gene's germline CDR1 is SGHTS and CDR2 YDEGEE. The CDR3 is 14 residues long. The CDR3 protein is CASSLLVARETQYF. The CDR3 bases are TGTGCCAGCAGCTTGTTGGTAGCGAGAGAGACCCAGTACTTC. The variable domain in full, completed from reference TRBV5-8 and TRBJ2-5, reads EAGVTQSPTHLIKTRGQQATLRCSPISGHTSVYWYQQALGLGLQFLLWYDEGEERNRGNFPPRFSGRQFPNYSSELNVNALELEDSALYLCASSLLVARETQYFGPGTRLLVL.

The V call is TRBV4-3, the J call TRBJ2-2, with 10 bases matching TRBD2. Germline assignment: CDR1 LGHNA and CDR2 YSLEER. The CDR3 has 18 residues. Trimming cost V 0 bases and J 7 bases; bases outside gene matches: 11. DNA of the CDR3: TGCGCCAGCAGCCAAGATTTGTGGCTAGCGGGAGTTGGCGGGGAGCTGTTTTTT. Translating gives CASSQDLWLAGVGGELFF.

This clone was observed a single time. This chain connects TRBV12-3 or TRBV12-4 to TRBJ1-2, with D unclear. V was clipped by 2 bases and J by 8 bases, with 6 bases between them. The length of the CDR3 is 11 residues. The CDR3 protein is CASSLRSGYTF. CDR3 nucleotides: TGTGCCAGCAGTTTACGCTCCGGCTACACCTTC.

The chain employs TRBV4-3 and TRBJ1-1, with no clear D. The CDR3 runs 14 residues. Germline V gene lookup returns CDR1 LGHNA and CDR2 YSLEER. V was cut by 0 bases and J by 1 base, with 6 bases left in between. The DNA of the CDR3 is TGCGCCAGCAGCCAAGAAGCAGGGAACACTGAAGCTTTCTTT. This codes for CASSQEAGNTEAFF.

This clone came up many times. The chain uses TRBV7-2 and TRBJ1-5; 8 bases map to TRBD1. Trimming at V came to 1 base and at J to 7 bases, leaving 3 bases not matched to a gene. Germline V CDR1 and CDR2: SGHTA, FQGNSA. CDR3 size: 14 residues. CDR3 DNA sequence: TGTGCCAGCAGCTTAGAGGACAGGGCCCAGCCCCAGCATTTT. Translation gives CASSLEDRAQPQHF.

The rearrangement joins TRBV28 to TRBJ1-6; D remains unclear. Deletions cut 7 bases from V and 5 bases from J, with 12 bases between. This CDR3 has 14 amino acids. The germline gives CDR1 MDHEN, CDR2 SYDVKM. CDR3 loop: CASTQGQDNSPLHF. The CDR3 DNA sequence: TGTGCCAGCACCCAAGGCCAGGATAATTCACCCCTCCACTTT.

The chain combines TRBV5-1 with TRBJ1-4; maybe TRBD1 (6 bases). Germline V gives CDR1 SGHRS, CDR2 YFSETQ. CDR3 length: 15 amino acids. With 4 bases removed from V and 0 bases from J, the gap between germline ends came to 10 bases. The CDR3 nucleotides read TGCGCCAGCAGCCGGACAGAAACAACTAATGAAAAACTGTTTTTT. This gives the protein CASSRTETTNEKLFF.

The DNA of the CDR3 is TGTGCCAGCAGTGTTGTCTCGGCTGAAGCTTTCTTT. It translates to CASSVVSAEAFF. The chain has TRBV28 and TRBJ1-1; no definite D call. CDR1 is MDHEN, CDR2 SYDVKM, per germline. CDR3 length: 12 residues. The V and J ends lost 5 bases and 6 bases respectively, with 10 bases between them. The full variable domain, in which reference TRBV28 and TRBJ1-1 provide the parts outside the CDR3, is DVKVTQSSRYLVKRTGEKVFLECVQDMDHENMFWYRQDPGLGLRLIYFSYDVKMKEKGDIPEGYSVSREKKERFSLILESASTNQTSMYLCASSVVSAEAFFGQGTRLTVV.

The chain couples TRBV6-5 to TRBJ2-7, with TRBD1 as a possible D gene (6 bases). The CDR3 spans 14 residues. CDR1 MNHEY and CDR2 SVGAGI come from the germline V gene. V lost 0 bases, J lost 2 bases, and 8 bases lay in between. DNA for the CDR3: TGTGCCAGCAGTTACTCGGACAGTACCTACGAGCAGTACTTC. Translating gives CASSYSDSTYEQYF.

In DNA, the CDR3 is TGTGCCAGCAGCTCACAGGGGTTTGTGATGAACACTGAAGCTTTCTTT. Protein sequence: CASSSQGFVMNTEAFF. This chain links TRBV5-4 with TRBJ1-1; 7 bases match TRBD1. Germline V gene sequence: CDR1 SGHNT, CDR2 YYREEE (reference sequence). With V trimmed by 3 bases and J by 0 bases, 8 bases remained unmatched. The length of the CDR3 is 16 residues.

The rearrangement joins TRBV6-5 to TRBJ1-1; no definite D call. The CDR3 is 12 residues long. Trimming took off 8 bases at V and 0 bases at J, with 7 bases between the two ends. Per the germline V gene, CDR1 is MNHEY and CDR2 is SVGAGI. Written as DNA, the CDR3 is TGTGCCAGCGGGCGTCTGAACACTGAAGCTTTCTTT. Its translation is CASGRLNTEAFF.

The chain uses TRBV2 and TRBJ1-5; 10 bases are shared with TRBD1. With 4 bases clipped from V and 1 base from J, the junction kept 10 bases outside the gene matches. The germline gives CDR1 SNHLY, CDR2 FYNNEI. The length of the CDR3 is 18 residues. Here the CDR3 DNA reads TGTGCCAGCAGTGTGTCCCGGGACAGGGGTTGGAGCAATCAGCCCCAGCATTTT. The encoded protein is CASSVSRDRGWSNQPQHF.

The J gene is TRBJ1-1, the V gene TRBV19; 9 bases are a match to TRBD1. The CDR3 extends over 17 amino acids. After removal of 7 bases from V and 4 bases from J, the junction contained 16 bases not matched to a gene. The germline gives CDR1 LNHDA, CDR2 SQIVND (reference sequence). This CDR3 reads CASIPWSGQGLFTEAFF. CDR3 nucleotide sequence: TGTGCCAGTATCCCCTGGTCGGGACAGGGTTTATTCACTGAAGCTTTCTTT.

The chain uses TRBV19 and TRBJ2-7; D is ambiguous. The germline gives CDR1 LNHDA, CDR2 SQIVND (reference sequence). V was shortened by 5 bases and J by 1 base, with 12 bases between the two germline ends. The CDR3 is 14 amino acids. The CDR3 loop reads CASSPWVASYEQYF. The CDR3 DNA reads TGTGCCAGTAGTCCCTGGGTCGCATCCTACGAGCAGTACTTC.

In this sample, this clone turned up a few times. The rearrangement uses TRBV19 and TRBJ2-7, with D uncertain. V was trimmed by 3 bases and J by 7 bases, leaving 10 bases between them. This CDR3 has 12 residues. CDR1 and CDR2 from the germline V gene are LNHDA and SQIVND (reference sequence). The chain's CDR3 is CASSIPLQEQYF. DNA for the CDR3: TGTGCCAGTAGTATCCCCCTTCAAGAGCAGTACTTC.

This clone was recorded a few times. The chain links TRBV16 to TRBJ2-3; the D gene could be TRBD1 or TRBD2 (5 bases each). The germline V gene encodes CDR1 KGHSY and CDR2 FQNENV. Trimming shortened V by 4 bases and J by 4 bases, and 15 bases separated the two germline ends. The CDR3 consists of 15 residues. For the CDR3, the DNA is TGTGCCAGCAGCCGAGAAGGGACCACCTCAGATACGCAGTATTTT. Translation: CASSREGTTSDTQYF.

This rearrangement joins TRBV7-9 to TRBJ2-1; 8 nucleotides line up with TRBD2. The length of the CDR3 is 18 residues. CDR1 SEHNR and CDR2 FQNEAQ come from the germline V gene (reference sequence). J gave up 10 bases and V 6 bases, and 23 bases lay outside the gene matches. CDR3 sequence reads: CASRHGTQPGTRPREQFF. In nucleotides, the CDR3 is TGTGCCAGCAGGCACGGGACACAGCCCGGGACTAGACCGCGGGAGCAGTTCTTC.

V and J are TRBV28 and TRBJ2-1; D is uncertain. Per germline, CDR1 MDHEN and CDR2 SYDVKM. V lost 4 bases and J lost 6, with 7 bases in between. The CDR3 is made up of 12 amino acids. CDR3 bases: TGTGCCAGCAGTTCCTACATCAATGAGCAGTTCTTC. This encodes CASSSYINEQFF.

V usage is TRBV2 and J usage is TRBJ1-4, with D hard to call. Germline CDR1 and CDR2: SNHLY and FYNNEI. V was clipped by 3 bases and J by 7 bases, with 15 bases between them. The length of the CDR3 is 15 residues. CDR3 sequence: CASSDRREFSEKLFF. CDR3 nucleotide sequence: TGTGCCAGCAGTGATAGAAGGGAATTCAGTGAAAAACTGTTTTTT.

This rearrangement joins TRBV29-1 to TRBJ2-1, with TRBD2 matching over 10 bases. CDR3 size: 15 residues. V was clipped by 0 bases and J by 9 bases; unmatched bases: 8. In germline, CDR1 is SQVTM, CDR2 ANQGSEA. Here the CDR3 reads CSVEDRLAGAGEQFF. CDR3 nucleotide sequence: TGCAGCGTTGAAGATCGGCTAGCGGGAGCGGGTGAGCAGTTCTTC.

V and J are TRBV30 and TRBJ2-2, with D possibly being TRBD1 (6 bases). CDR3 length: 13 amino acids. Germline V gene sequence: CDR1 GTSNPN, CDR2 SVGIG (reference sequence). V gave up 3 bases and J gave up 1 base, with 6 bases separating them. Here the CDR3 reads CAWRTGNTGELFF. The CDR3 nucleotides are TGTGCCTGGAGGACAGGGAACACCGGGGAGCTGTTTTTT.